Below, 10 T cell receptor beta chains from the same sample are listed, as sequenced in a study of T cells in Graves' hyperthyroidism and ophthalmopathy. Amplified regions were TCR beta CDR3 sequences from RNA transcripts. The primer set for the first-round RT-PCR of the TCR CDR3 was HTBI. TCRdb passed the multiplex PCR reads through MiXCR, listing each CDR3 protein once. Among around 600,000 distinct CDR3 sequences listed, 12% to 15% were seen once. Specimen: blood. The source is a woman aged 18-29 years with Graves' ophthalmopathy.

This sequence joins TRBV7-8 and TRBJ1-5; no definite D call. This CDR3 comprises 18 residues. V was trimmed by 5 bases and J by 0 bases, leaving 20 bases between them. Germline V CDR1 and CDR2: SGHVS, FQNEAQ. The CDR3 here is CASSVTLTELNSNQPQHF. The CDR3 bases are TGTGCCAGCAGCGTAACCCTTACAGAGTTAAATAGCAATCAGCCCCAGCATTTT.

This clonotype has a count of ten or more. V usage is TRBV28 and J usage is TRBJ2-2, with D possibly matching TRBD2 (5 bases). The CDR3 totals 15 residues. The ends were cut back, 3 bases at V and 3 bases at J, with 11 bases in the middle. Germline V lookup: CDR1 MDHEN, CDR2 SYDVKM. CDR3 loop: CASSFEGHYTGELFF. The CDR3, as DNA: TGTGCCAGCAGTTTCGAGGGCCATTACACCGGGGAGCTGTTTTTT.

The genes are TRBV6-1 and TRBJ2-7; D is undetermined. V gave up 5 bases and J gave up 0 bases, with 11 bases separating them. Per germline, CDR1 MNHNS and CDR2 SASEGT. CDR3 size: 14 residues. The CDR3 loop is CASSSDPVSYEQYF. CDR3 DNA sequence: TGTGCCAGCAGTTCGGACCCAGTCTCCTACGAGCAGTACTTC.

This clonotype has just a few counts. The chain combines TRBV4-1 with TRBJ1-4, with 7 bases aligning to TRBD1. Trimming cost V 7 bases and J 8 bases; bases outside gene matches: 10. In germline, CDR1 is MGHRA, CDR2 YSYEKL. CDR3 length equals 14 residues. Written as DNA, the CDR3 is TGCGCCAGCACTAGACCGGGACAGAAAGAAAAACTGTTTTTT. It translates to CASTRPGQKEKLFF.

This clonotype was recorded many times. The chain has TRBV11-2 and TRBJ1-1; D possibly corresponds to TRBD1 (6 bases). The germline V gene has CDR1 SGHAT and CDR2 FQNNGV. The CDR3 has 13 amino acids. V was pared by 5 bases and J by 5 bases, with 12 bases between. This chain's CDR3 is CASSVQGFTEAFF. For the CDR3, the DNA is TGTGCCAGCAGCGTACAGGGATTTACTGAAGCTTTCTTT.

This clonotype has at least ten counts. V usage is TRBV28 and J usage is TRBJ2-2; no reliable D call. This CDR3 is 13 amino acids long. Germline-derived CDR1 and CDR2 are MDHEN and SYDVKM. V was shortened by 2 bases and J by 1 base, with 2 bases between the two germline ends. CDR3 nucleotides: TGTGCCAGCAGTTTACTGAACACCGGGGAGCTGTTTTTT. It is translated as CASSLLNTGELFF.

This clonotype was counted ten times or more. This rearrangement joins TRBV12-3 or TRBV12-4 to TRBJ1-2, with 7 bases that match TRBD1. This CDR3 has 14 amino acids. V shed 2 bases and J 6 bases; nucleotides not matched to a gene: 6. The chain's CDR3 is CASSLNRGFDGYTF. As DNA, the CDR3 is TGTGCCAGCAGTTTAAACAGGGGATTCGATGGCTACACCTTC.

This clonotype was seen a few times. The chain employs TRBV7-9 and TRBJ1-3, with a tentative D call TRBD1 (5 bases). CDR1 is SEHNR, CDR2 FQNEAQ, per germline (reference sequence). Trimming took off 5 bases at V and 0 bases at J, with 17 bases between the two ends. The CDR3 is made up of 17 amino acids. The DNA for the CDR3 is TGTGCCAGCAGCCCTTGGGACCGAGCCTTCTCTGGAAACACCATATATTTT. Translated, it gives CASSPWDRAFSGNTIYF. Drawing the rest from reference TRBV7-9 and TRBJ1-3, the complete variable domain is DTGVSQNPRHKITKRGQNVTFRCDPISEHNRLYWYRQTLGQGPEFLTYFQNEAQLEKSRLLSDRFSAERPKGSFSTLEIQRTEQGDSAMYLCASSPWDRAFSGNTIYFGEGSWLTVV.

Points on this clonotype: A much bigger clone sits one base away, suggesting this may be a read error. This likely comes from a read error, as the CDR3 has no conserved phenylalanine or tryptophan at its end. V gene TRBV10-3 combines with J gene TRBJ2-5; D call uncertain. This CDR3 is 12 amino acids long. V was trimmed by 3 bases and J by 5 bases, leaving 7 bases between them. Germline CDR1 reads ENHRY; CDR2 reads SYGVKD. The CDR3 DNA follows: TGTGCCATCAGTGAAATAGGGGAGACCCAGTACTCC. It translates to CAISEIGETQYS.

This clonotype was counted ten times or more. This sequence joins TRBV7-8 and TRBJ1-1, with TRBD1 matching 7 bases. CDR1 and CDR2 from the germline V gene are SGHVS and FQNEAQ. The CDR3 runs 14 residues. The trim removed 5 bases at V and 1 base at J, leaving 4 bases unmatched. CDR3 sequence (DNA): TGTGCCAGCAGCGTAAACAGGGGGAACACTGAAGCTTTCTTT. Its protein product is CASSVNRGNTEAFF.